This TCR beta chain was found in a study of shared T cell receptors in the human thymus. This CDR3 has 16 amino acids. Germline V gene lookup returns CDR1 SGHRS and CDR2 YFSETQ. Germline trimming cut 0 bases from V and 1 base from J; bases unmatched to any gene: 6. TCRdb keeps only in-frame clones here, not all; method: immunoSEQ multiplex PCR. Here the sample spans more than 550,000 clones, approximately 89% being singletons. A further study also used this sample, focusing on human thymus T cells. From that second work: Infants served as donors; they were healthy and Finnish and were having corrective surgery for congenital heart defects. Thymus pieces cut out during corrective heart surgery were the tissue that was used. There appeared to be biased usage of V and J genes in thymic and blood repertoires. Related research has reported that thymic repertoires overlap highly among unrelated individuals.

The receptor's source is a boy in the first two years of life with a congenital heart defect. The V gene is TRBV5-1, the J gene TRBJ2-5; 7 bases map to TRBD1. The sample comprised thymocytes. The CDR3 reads CASSLATGETQETQYF. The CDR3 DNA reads TGCGCCAGCAGCTTGGCCACAGGGGAGACCCAAGAGACCCAGTACTTC.